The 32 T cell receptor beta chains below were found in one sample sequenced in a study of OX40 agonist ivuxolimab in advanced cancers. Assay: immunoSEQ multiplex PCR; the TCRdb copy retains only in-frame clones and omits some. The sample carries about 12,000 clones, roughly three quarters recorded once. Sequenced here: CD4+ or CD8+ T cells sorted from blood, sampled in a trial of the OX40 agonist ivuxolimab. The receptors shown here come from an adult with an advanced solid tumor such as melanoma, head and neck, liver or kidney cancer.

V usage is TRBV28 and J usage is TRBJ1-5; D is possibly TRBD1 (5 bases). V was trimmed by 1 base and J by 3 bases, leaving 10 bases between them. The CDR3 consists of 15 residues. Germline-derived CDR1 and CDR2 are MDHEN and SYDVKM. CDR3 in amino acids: CASSLFSGFNQPQHF. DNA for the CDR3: TGTGCCAGCAGTTTATTTTCAGGGTTCAATCAGCCCCAGCATTTT.

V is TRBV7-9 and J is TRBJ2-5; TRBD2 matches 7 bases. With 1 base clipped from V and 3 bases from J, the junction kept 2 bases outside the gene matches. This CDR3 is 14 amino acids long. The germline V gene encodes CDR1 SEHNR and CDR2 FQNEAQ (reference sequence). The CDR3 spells CASSLGREKETQYF. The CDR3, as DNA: TGTGCCAGCAGCTTAGGGCGGGAGAAAGAGACCCAGTACTTC.

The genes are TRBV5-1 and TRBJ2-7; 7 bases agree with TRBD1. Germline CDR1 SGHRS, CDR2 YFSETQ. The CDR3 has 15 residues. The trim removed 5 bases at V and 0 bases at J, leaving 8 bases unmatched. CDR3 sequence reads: CASSYQDRRSYEQYF. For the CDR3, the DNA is TGCGCCAGCAGTTACCAGGACAGGCGCTCCTACGAGCAGTACTTC.

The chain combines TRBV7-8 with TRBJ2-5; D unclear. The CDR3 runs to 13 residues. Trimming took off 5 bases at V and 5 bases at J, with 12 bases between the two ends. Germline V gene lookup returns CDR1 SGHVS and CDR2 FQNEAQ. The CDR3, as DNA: TGTGCCAGCAGCCTGACTTTGTTGGAGACCCAGTACTTC. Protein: CASSLTLLETQYF.

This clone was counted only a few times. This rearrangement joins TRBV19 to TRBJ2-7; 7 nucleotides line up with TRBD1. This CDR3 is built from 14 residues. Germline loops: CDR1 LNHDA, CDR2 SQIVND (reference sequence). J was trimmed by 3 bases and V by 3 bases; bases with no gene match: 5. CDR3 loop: CASSISSGGYEQYF. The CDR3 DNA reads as TGTGCCAGTAGTATTTCGTCAGGGGGCTACGAGCAGTACTTC.

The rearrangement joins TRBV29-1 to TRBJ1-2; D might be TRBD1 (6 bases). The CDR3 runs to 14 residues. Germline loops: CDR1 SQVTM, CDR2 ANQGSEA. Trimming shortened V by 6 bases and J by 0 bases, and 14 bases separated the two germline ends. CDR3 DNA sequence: TGCAGCGTCCCACTCAGGGGCACTAACTATGGCTACACCTTC. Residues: CSVPLRGTNYGYTF. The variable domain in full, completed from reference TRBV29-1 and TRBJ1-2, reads SAVISQKPSRDICQRGTSLTIQCQVDSQVTMMFWYRQQPGQSLTLIATANQGSEATYESGFVIDKFPISRPNLTFSTLTVSNMSPEDSSIYLCSVPLRGTNYGYTFGSGTRLTVV.

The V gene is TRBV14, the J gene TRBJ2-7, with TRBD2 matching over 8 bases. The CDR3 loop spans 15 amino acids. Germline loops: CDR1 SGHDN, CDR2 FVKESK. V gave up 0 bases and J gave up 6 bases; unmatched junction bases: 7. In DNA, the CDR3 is TGTGCCAGCAGCCAAGAAGCGGGACTAGGCTCCGAGCAGTACTTC. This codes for CASSQEAGLGSEQYF.

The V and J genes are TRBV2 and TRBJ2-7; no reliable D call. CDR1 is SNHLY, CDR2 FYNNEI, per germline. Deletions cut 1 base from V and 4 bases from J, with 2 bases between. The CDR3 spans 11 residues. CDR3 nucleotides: TGTGCCAGCAGTGAAGGTTACGAGCAGTACTTC. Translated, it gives CASSEGYEQYF.

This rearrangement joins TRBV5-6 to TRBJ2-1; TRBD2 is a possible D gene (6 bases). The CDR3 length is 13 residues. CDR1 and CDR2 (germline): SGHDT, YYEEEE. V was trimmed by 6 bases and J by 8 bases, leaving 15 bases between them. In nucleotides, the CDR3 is TGTGCCAGCAACCACTTGGGGGGAGATGAGCAGTTCTTC. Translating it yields CASNHLGGDEQFF.

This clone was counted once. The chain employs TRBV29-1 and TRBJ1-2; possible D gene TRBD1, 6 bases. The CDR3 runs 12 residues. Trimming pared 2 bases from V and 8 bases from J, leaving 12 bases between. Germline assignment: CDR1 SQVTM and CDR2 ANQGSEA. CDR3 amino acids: CSVERQGNGYTF. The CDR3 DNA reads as TGCAGCGTTGAAAGGCAGGGGAACGGCTACACCTTC. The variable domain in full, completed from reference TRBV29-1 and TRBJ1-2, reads SAVISQKPSRDICQRGTSLTIQCQVDSQVTMMFWYRQQPGQSLTLIATANQGSEATYESGFVIDKFPISRPNLTFSTLTVSNMSPEDSSIYLCSVERQGNGYTFGSGTRLTVV.

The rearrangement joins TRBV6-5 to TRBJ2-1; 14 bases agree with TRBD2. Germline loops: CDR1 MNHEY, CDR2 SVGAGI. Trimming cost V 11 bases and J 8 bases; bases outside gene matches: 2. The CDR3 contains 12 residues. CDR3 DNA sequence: TGTGCCGCGACTAGCGGGAGGGATGAGCAGTTCTTC. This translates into CAATSGRDEQFF.

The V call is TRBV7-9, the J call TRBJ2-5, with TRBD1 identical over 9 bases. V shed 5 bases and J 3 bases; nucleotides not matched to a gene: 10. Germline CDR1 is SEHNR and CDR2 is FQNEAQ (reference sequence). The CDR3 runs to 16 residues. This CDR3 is CASSRRQGVPKETQYF. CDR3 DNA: TGTGCCAGCAGCCGACGACAGGGGGTCCCCAAAGAGACCCAGTACTTC.

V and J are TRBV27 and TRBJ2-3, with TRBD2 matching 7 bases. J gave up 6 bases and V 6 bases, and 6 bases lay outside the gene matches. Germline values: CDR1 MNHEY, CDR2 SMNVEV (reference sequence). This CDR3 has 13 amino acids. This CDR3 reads CASSPSGVDTQYF. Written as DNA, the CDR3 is TGTGCCAGCAGCCCCAGCGGGGTGGATACGCAGTATTTT.

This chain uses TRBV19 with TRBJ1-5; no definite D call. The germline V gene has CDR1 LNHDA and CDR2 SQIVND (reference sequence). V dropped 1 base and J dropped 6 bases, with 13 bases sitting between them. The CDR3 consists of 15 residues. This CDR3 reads CASSIVTGLGQPQHF. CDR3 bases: TGTGCCAGTAGTATAGTGACGGGGTTGGGTCAGCCCCAGCATTTT.

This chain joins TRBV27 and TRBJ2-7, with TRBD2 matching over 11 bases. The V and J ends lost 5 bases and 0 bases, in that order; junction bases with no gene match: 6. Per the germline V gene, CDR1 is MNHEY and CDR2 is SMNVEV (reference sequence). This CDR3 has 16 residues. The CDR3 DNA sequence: TGTGCCAGCAGTGGCACACTAGCGGGGGTCTCCTACGAGCAGTACTTC. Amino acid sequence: CASSGTLAGVSYEQYF.

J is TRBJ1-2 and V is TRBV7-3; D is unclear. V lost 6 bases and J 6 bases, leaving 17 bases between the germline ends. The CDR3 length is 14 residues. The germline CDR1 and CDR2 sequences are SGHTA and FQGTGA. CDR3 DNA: TGTGCCAGCAGTCCCGGGCCTCCAGACGATGGCTACACCTTC. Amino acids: CASSPGPPDDGYTF.

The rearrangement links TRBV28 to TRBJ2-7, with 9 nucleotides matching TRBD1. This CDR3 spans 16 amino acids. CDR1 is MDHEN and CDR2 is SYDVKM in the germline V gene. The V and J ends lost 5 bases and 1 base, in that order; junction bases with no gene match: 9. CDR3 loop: CASSTPTGGVSYEQYF. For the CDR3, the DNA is TGTGCCAGCAGTACTCCGACAGGGGGGGTGTCCTACGAGCAGTACTTC.

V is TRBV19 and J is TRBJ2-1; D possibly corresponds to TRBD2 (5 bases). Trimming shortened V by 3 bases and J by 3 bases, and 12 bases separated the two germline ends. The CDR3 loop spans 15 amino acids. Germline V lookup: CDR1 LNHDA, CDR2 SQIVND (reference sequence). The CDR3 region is CASSIAAENYNEQFF. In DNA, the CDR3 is TGTGCCAGTAGTATCGCAGCGGAAAACTACAATGAGCAGTTCTTC.

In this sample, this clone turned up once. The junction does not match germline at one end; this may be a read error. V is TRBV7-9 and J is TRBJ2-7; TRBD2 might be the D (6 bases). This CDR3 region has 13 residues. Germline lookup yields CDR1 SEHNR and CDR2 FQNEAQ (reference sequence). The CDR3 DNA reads TGTGCCAGCAGCCAAGGGACTCCTGCCGAGCAGCACTTC. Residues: CASSQGTPAEQHF. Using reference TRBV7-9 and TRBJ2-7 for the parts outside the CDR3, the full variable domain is DTGVSQNPRHKITKRGQNVTFRCDPISEHNRLYWYRQTLGQGPEFLTYFQNEAQLEKSRLLSDRFSAERPKGSFSTLEIQRTEQGDSAMYLCASSQGTPAEQHFGPGTRLTVT.

The CDR3 DNA reads TGCAGCGTTGAAGACCAGACTCTAGTTATGGGCATGGGGACCCAGTACTTC. Residues: CSVEDQTLVMGMGTQYF. This rearrangement joins TRBV29-1 to TRBJ2-5; no reliable D call. The germline gives CDR1 SQVTM, CDR2 ANQGSEA. This CDR3 is built from 17 residues. V was trimmed by 0 bases and J by 7 bases, leaving 24 bases between them. Looking up the rest from reference TRBV29-1 and TRBJ2-5 gives the full variable domain: SAVISQKPSRDICQRGTSLTIQCQVDSQVTMMFWYRQQPGQSLTLIATANQGSEATYESGFVIDKFPISRPNLTFSTLTVSNMSPEDSSIYLCSVEDQTLVMGMGTQYFGPGTRLLVL.

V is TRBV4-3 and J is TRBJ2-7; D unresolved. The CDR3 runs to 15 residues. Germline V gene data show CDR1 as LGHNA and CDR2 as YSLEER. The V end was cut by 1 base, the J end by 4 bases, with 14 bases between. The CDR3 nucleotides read TGCGCCAGCAGCCAAGTTTTATCACAGTCTTACGAGCAGTACTTC. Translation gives CASSQVLSQSYEQYF.

In DNA form, the CDR3 reads TGTGCCAGCAGCGAGACTAGCGGGAGGGGAAACATTCAGTACTTC. Protein sequence: CASSETSGRGNIQYF. V and J are TRBV7-9 and TRBJ2-4, with TRBD2 identical over 14 bases. CDR1 is SEHNR, CDR2 FQNEAQ, per germline (reference sequence). The CDR3 is made up of 15 amino acids. V was clipped by 5 bases and J by 6 bases; unmatched bases: 3.

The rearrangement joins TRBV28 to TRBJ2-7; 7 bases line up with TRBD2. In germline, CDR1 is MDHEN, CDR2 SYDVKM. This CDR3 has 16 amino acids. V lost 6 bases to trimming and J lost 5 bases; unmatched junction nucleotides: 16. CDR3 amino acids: CASSPSGGPVRDEQYF. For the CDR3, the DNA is TGTGCCAGCAGCCCCTCGGGGGGACCAGTTCGTGACGAGCAGTACTTC. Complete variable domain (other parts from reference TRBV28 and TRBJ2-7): DVKVTQSSRYLVKRTGEKVFLECVQDMDHENMFWYRQDPGLGLRLIYFSYDVKMKEKGDIPEGYSVSREKKERFSLILESASTNQTSMYLCASSPSGGPVRDEQYFGPGTRLTVT.

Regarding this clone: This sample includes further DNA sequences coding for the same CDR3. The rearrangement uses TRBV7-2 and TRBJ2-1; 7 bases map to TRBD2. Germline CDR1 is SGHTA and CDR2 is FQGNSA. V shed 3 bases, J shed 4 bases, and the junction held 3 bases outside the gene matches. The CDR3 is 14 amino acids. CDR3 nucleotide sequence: TGTGCCAGCAGCTTCGGGGGAGGGTACAATGAGCAGTTCTTC. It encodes CASSFGGGYNEQFF.

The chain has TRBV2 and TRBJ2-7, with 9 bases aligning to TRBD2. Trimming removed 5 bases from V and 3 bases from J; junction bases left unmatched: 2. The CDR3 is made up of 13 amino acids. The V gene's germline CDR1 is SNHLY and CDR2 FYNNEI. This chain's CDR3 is CASSLREGYEQYF. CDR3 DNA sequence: TGTGCCAGCAGTCTGCGGGAGGGCTACGAGCAGTACTTC.

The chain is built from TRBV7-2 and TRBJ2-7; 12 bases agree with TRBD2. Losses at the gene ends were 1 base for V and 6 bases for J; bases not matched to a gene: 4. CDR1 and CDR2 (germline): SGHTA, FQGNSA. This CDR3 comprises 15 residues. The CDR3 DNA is TGTGCCAGCAGCTTAGTACTAGCGGGAGGTACCGAGCAGTACTTC. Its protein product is CASSLVLAGGTEQYF.

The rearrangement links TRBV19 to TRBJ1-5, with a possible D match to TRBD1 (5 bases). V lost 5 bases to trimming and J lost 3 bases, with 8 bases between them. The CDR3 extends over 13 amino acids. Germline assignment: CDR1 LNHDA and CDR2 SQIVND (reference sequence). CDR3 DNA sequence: TGTGCCAGTAGTGCCGGGACCAATCAGCCCCAGCATTTT. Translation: CASSAGTNQPQHF.

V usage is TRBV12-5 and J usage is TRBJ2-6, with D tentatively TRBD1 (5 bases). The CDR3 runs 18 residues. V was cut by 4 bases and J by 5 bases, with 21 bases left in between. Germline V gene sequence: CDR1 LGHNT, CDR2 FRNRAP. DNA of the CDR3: TGTGCTAGTGGTTGGGTCGGTGCAGGACAAAGTCGGGCCAACGTCCTGACTTTC. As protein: CASGWVGAGQSRANVLTF. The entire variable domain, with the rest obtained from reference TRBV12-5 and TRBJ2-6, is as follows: DARVTQTPRHKVTEMGQEVTMRCQPILGHNTVFWYRQTMMQGLELLAYFRNRAPLDDSGMPKDRFSAEMPDATLATLKIQPSEPRDSAVYFCASGWVGAGQSRANVLTFGAGSRLTVL.

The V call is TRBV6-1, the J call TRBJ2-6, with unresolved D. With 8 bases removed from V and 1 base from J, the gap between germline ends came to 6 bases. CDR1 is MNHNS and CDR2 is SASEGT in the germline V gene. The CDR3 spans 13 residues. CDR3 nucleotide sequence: TGTGCCAGCTCACGGTCTGGGGCCAACGTCCTGACTTTC. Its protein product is CASSRSGANVLTF.

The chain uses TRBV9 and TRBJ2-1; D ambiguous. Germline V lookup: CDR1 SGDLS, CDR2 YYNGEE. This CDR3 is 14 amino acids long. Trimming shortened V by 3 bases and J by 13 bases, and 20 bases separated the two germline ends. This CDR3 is CASSDSPRTFHQFF. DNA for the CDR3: TGTGCCAGCAGCGATAGCCCTCGGACGTTCCACCAGTTCTTC.

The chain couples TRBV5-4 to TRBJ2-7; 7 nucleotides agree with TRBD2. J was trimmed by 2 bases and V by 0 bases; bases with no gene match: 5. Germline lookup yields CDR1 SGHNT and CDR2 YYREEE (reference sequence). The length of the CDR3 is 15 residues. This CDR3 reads CASSLGWDYPYEQYF. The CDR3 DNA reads TGTGCCAGCAGCTTGGGGTGGGACTACCCCTACGAGCAGTACTTC.

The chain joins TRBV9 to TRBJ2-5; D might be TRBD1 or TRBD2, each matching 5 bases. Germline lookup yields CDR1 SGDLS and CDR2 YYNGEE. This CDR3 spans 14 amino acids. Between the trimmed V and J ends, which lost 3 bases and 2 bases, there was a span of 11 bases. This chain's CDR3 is CASSGGRPQETQYF. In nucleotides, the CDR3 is TGTGCCAGCAGCGGGGGACGCCCTCAAGAGACCCAGTACTTC.